The clone carrying this T cell receptor beta chain was counted only a few times. This sample is part of a study of T cell changes during pregnancy in multiple sclerosis. Libraries were prepared by immunoSEQ multiplex PCR; TCRdb keeps only in-frame clonotypes and omits some of them. The table lists 85,000 to 130,000 clones, 94% of them singletons. The clonotype comes from a female donor with multiple sclerosis, enrolled in a pregnancy study. This material consisted of peripheral blood, taken before pregnancy.

The CDR3 sequence: CASSSPGQGITEAFF. The CDR3 nucleotides read TGTGCCAGCAGTTCTCCGGGACAGGGGATAACTGAAGCTTTCTTT. The rearrangement joins TRBV25-1 to TRBJ1-1, with 10 bases that match TRBD1. The CDR3 sequence is 15 residues long. With V trimmed by 5 bases and J by 5 bases, 8 bases remained unmatched. CDR1 and CDR2 from the germline V gene are MGHDK and SYGVNS.